These T cell receptor beta chains were read from a single sample in a study of glioma-infiltrating T cells after dendritic cell vaccination. Repertoires were generated with immunoSEQ multiplex PCR, while TCRdb's copy carries only in-frame clones and drops some. Here the sample spans under 100,000 clones, roughly 89% being singletons. This specimen was blood, taken before dendritic cell vaccination. The receptors stem from a human donor with glioblastoma. CDR3s include the opening cysteine and the closing phenylalanine or tryptophan. A D gene is named only where the DNA matches it firmly. The size entry is marked missing in some rows and otherwise reads once, few, many or a size class.

D gene,V gene,clone size,J gene,CDR3 protein,CDR3 DNA
TRBD2,TRBV6-6,NA,TRBJ2-5,CASRPTSGTGPETQYF,TGTGCCAGCAGGCCGACTAGCGGGACGGGCCCGGAGACCCAGTACTTC
TRBD1,TRBV5-1,NA,TRBJ2-5,CASSPTGAETQYF,TGCGCCAGCAGCCCGACAGGGGCAGAGACCCAGTACTTC
NA,TRBV5-4,NA,TRBJ1-6,CASSFGAGNSPLHF,TGTGCCAGCAGCTTCGGTGCGGGGAATTCACCCCTCCACTTT
NA,TRBV2,once,TRBJ1-5,CASKETASSNQPQHF,TGTGCCAGCAAGGAGACAGCTTCAAGCAATCAGCCCCAGCATTTT
TRBD1,TRBV10-3,NA,TRBJ1-2,CAISESDRAYGYTF,TGTGCCATCAGTGAGTCAGACAGGGCGTATGGCTACACCTTC
TRBD1,TRBV7-3,NA,TRBJ1-2,CASSLLGQGAEGYTF,TGTGCCAGCAGCTTACTAGGACAGGGGGCGGAAGGCTACACCTTC
TRBD1,TRBV25-1,NA,TRBJ1-1,CASSDPGQLNTEAFF,TGTGCCAGCAGTGATCCGGGACAGCTGAACACTGAAGCTTTCTTT
TRBD1,TRBV29-1,NA,TRBJ2-3,CSASPSDRGTDTQYF,TGCAGCGCGTCGCCCTCGGACAGGGGCACAGATACGCAGTATTTT
NA,TRBV18,NA,TRBJ1-3,CASSLDINPGNTIYF,TGTGCCAGCTCACTGGACATCAACCCTGGAAACACCATATATTTT
NA,TRBV19,NA,TRBJ1-5,CASGGGVGQPQHF,TGTGCCAGTGGAGGAGGTGTAGGTCAGCCCCAGCATTTT
NA,TRBV5-1,NA,TRBJ1-3,CASSLDNSGNTIYF,TGCGCCAGCAGCTTGGACAACTCTGGAAACACCATATATTTT
TRBD2,TRBV5-5,NA,TRBJ2-5,CASSSLAGTLKETQYF,TGTGCCAGCAGCTCACTAGCGGGGACCTTAAAAGAGACCCAGTACTTC
TRBD1,TRBV5-4,NA,TRBJ1-2,CASSYPQGARGYTF,TGTGCCAGCAGCTATCCACAGGGGGCGCGCGGCTACACCTTC
TRBD1,TRBV7-2,NA,TRBJ2-3,CASSKGQGTYTDTQYF,TGTGCCAGCAGCAAGGGACAGGGGACCTACACAGATACGCAGTATTTT
TRBD1,TRBV11-1,NA,TRBJ2-5,CASSLYRDRVRETQYF,TGTGCCAGCAGCCTTTACCGGGACAGGGTCCGAGAGACCCAGTACTTC
TRBD2,TRBV4-1,NA,TRBJ2-2,CASSQGGLAGGPSTGELFF,TGCGCCAGCAGCCAAGGCGGCCTAGCGGGAGGGCCCAGCACCGGGGAGCTGTTTTTT
TRBD2,TRBV5-4,NA,TRBJ2-1,CASSQTGTSAYNEQFF,TGTGCCAGCAGCCAAACCGGGACTAGCGCCTACAATGAGCAGTTCTTC
NA,TRBV6-1,few,TRBJ2-7,CASSGRQVWGEQYF,TGTGCCAGCAGCGGAAGACAGGTGTGGGGGGAGCAGTACTTC